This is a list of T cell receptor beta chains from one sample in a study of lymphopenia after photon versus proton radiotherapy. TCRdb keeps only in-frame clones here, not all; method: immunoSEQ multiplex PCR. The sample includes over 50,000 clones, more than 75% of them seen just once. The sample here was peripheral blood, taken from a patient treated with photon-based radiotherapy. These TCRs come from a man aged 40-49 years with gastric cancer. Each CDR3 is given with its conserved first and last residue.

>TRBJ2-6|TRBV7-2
CASSLTGHPTGANVLTF
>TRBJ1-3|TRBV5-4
CASSSALRNTIYF
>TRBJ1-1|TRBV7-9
CASSLVTVEAFF
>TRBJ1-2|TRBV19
CASALTGTGTGGYTF
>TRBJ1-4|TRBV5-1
CASSRQGGEQLFF
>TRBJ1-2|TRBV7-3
CASSLNPSDREKTF
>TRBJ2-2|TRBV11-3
CASSANRGGATGELFF
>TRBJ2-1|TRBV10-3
CAISEDRAHSYNEQFF
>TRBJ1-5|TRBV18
CASSLQGAVNQPQHF
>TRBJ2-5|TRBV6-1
CASGIRTGGETQYF
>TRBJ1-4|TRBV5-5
CASSFYATNEKLFF
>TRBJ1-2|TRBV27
CASSLTGQTNYGYTF
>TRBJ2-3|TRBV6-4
CASSTSWTGTDTQYF
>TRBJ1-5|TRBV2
CASSEGSGWRPQHF
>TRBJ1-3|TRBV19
CASSKTSGTGNTIYF
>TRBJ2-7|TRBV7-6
CASSFTSSYEQYF
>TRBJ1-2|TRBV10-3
CAISEGRENYGYTF
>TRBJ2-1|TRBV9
CASSVGVAGGFEQFF
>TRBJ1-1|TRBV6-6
CATGITNYSEAFF
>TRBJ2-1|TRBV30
CAWSPLAGGEIFF
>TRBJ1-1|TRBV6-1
CASTGAGNTEAFF
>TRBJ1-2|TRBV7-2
CASSPSPGSNYGYTF
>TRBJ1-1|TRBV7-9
CASSLRGAGPNTEAFF
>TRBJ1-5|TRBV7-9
CASSPAGSVDQPQHF
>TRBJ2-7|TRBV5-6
CASSLAPGQTYEQYF
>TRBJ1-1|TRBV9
CASSVGATEAFF
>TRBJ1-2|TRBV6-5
CASSSDMDGYTF
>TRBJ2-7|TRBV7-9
CASSPGQPPQYF
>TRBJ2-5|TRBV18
CASSPEGTTQGTQYF
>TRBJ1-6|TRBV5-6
CASSLGFGGSPLHF
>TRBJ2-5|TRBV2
CASTIGRRKETQYF
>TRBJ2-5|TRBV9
CASSAQRGEQETQYF
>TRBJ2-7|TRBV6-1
CASSERPGRGYEQYF
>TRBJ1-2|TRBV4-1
CASGRYGTGLGYTF
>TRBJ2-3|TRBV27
CASSLSGGTGGTQYF
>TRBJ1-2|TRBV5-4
CASTTWGLEYGYTF
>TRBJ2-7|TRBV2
CASIDDGAYEQYF
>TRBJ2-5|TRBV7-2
CASSQRRYQETQYF
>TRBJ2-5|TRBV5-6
CASSLTVGETQYF
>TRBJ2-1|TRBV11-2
CASSPQEGASNNEQFF
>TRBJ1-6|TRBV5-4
CASSLGNSPLHF
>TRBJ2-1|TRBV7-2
CASSLEGPGEQFF
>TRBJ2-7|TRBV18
CASSPRAESGNEQYF
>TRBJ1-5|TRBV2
CASSEGLSNQPQHF
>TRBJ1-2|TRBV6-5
CASSYSAVYGYTF
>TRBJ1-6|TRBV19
CASSIRLKVASPLHF
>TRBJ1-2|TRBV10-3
CAISESTGSEGYTF
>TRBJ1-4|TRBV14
CASSPLGVKLFF
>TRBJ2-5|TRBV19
CASSGGPQETQYF
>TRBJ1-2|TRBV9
CASSVGPKTNYGYTF
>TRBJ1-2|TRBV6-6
CASSKGGSNYGYTF
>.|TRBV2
CASRAGAYEQYF
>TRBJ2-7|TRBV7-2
CASSLEGRKYF
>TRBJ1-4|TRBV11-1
CASSSTGDRNEKLFF
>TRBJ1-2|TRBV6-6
CASSYSQVGGYTF
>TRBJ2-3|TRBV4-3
CASSQGAGTQYF
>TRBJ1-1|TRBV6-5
CASIRQGNTEAFF
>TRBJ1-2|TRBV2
CATTQVANYGYTF